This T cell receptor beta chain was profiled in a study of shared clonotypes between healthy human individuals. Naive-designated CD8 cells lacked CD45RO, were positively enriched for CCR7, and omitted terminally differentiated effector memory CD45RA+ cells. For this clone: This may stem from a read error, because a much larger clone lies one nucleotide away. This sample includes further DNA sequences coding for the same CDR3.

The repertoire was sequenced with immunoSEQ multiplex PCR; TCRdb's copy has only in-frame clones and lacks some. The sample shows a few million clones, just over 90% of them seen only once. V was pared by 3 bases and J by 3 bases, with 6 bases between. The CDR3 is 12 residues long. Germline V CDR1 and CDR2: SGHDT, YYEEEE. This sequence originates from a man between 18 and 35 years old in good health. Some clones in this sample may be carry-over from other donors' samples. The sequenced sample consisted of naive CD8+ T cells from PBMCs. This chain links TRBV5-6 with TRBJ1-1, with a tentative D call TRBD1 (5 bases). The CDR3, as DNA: TGTGCCAGCAGCTCGGGGGACACTGAAGCTTTCTTT. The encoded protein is CASSSGDTEAFF.